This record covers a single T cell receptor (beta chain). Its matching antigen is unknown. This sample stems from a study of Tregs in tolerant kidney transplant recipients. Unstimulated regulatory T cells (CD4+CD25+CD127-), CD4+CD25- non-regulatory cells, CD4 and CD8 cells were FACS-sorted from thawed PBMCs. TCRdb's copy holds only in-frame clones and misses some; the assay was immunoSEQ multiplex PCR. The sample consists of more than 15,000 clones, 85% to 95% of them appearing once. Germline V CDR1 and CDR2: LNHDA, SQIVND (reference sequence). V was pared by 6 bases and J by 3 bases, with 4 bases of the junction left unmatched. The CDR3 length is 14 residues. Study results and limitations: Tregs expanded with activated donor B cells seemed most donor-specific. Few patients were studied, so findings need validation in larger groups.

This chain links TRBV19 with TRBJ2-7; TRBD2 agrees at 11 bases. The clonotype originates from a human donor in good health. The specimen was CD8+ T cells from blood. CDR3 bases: TGTGCCAGTAGCGATGGACTAGCGGGCTACGAGCAGTACTTC. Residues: CASSDGLAGYEQYF.